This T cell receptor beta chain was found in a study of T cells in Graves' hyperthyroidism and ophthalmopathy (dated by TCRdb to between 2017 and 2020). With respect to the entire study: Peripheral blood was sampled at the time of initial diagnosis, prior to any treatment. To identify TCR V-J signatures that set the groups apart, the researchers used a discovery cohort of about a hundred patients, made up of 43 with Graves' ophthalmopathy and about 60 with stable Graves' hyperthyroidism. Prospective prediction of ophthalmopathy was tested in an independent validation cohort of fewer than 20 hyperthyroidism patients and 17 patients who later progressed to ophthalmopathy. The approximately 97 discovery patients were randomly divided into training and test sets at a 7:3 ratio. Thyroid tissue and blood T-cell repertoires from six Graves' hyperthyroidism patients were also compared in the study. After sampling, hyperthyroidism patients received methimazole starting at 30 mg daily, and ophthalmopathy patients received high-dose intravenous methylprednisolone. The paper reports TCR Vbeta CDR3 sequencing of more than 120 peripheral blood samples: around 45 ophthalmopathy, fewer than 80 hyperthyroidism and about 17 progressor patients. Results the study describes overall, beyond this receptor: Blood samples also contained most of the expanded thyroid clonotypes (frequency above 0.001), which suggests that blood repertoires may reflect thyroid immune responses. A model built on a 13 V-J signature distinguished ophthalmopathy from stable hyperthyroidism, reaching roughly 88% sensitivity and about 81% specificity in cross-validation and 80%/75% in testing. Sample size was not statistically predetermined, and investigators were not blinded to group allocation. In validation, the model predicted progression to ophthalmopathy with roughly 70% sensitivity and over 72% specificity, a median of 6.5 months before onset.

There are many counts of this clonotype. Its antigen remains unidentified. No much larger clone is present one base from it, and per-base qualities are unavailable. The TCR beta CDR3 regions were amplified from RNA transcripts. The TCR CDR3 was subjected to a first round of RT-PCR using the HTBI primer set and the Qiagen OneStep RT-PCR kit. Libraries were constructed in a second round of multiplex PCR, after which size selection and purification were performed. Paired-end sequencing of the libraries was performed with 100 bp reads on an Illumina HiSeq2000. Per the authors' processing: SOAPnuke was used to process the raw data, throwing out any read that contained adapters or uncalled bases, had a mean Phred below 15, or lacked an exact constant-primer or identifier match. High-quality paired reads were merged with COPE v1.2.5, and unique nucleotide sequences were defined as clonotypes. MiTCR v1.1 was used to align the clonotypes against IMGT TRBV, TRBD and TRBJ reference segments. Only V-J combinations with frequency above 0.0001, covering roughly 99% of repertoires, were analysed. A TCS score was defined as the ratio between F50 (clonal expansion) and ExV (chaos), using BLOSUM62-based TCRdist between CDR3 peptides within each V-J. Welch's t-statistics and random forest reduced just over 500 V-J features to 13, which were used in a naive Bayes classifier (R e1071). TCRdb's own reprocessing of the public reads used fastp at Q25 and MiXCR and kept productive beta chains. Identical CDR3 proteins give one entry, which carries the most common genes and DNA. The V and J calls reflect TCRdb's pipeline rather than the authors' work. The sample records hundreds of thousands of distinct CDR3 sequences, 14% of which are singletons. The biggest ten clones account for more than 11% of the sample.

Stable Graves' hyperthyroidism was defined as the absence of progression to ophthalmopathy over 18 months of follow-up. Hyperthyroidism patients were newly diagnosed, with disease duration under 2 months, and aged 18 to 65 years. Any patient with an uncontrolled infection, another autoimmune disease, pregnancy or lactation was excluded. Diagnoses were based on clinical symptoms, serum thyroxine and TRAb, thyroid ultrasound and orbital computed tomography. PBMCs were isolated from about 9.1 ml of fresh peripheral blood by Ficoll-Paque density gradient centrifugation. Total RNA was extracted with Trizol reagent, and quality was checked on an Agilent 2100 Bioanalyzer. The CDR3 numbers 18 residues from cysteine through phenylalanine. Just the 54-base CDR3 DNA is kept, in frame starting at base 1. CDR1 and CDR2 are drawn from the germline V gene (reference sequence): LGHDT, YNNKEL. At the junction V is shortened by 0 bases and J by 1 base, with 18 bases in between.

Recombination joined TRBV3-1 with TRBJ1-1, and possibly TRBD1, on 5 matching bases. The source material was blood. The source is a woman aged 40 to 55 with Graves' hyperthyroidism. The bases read TGTGCCAGCAGCCAAGATCAGATCAGAATGGGACCGAACACTGAAGCTTTCTTT. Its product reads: CASSQDQIRMGPNTEAFF. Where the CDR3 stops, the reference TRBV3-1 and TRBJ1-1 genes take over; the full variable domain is DTAVSQTPKYLVTQMGNDKSIKCEQNLGHDTMYWYKQDSKKFLKIMFSYNNKELIINETVPNRFSPKSPDKAHLNLHINSLELGDSAVYFCASSQDQIRMGPNTEAFFGQGTRLTVV.